The source of this T cell receptor beta chain is a study of metastatic and nonmetastatic thyroid tumors. Study context: It was across blood and tumor or nodule tissue from malignant and benign thyroid patients that repertoires were compared.

With MiXCR, TCRdb reprocessed the PCR reads. The profile shows some 18,000 clones, more than 30% of them singletons. The entire patient cohort was treatment-naive prior to thyroid surgery. Germline V gene lookup returns CDR1 DFQATT and CDR2 SNEGSKA (reference sequence). The CDR3 runs 15 residues. With 2 bases removed from V and 1 base from J, the gap between germline ends came to 15 bases. This TCR came from a male donor with papillary thyroid cancer or a benign thyroid nodule (not recorded which). Some clones in this sample may be carry-over from other donors' samples. V usage is TRBV20-1 and J usage is TRBJ2-7; D not certain. Sequenced: tumor tissue. CDR3 sequence (DNA): TGCAGTGCTAGAACGCCGTCGGACCTATCCTACGAGCAGTACTTC. Residues: CSARTPSDLSYEQYF.